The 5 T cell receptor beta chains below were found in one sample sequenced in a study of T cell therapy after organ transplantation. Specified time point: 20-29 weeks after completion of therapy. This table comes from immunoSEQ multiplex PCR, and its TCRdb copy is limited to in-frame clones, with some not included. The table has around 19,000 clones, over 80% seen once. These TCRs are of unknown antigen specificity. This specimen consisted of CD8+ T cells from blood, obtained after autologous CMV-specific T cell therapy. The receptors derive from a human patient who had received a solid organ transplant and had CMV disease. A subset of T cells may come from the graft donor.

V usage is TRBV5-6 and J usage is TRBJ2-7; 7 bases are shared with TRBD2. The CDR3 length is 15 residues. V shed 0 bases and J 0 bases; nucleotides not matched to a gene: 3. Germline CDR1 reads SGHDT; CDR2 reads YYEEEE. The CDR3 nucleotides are TGTGCCAGCAGCTTGGCCCGGGACTACTCCTACGAGCAGTACTTC. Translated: CASSLARDYSYEQYF.

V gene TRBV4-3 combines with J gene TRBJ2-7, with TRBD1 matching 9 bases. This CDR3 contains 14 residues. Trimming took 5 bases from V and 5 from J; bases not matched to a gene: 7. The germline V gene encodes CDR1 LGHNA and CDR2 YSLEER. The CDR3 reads CASSDRDRAHEQYF. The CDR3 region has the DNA TGCGCCAGCAGCGACCGGGACAGGGCCCACGAGCAGTACTTC.

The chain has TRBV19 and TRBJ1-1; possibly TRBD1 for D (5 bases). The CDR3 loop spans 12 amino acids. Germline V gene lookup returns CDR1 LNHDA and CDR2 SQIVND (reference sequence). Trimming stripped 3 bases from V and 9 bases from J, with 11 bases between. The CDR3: CASSIFREKAFF. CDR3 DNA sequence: TGTGCCAGTAGTATTTTCAGGGAGAAAGCTTTCTTT.

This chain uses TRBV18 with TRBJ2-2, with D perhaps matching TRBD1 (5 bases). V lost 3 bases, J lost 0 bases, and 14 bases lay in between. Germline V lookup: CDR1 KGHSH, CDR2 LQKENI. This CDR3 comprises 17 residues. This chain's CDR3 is CASSPEVGAANTGELFF. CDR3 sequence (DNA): TGTGCCAGCTCACCCGAAGTTGGGGCCGCGAACACCGGGGAGCTGTTTTTT.

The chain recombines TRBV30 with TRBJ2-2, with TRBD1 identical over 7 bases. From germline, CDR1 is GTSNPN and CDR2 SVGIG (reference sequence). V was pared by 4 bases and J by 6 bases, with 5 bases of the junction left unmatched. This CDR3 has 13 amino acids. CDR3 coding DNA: TGTGCCTGGAACGAACAGGGGTCCGGGGAGCTGTTTTTT. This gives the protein CAWNEQGSGELFF.